These 29 T cell receptor beta chains were all obtained from the same sample, sequenced in a study of T-cell reconstitution after alpha-beta-depleted transplantation in children. Researchers prepared the TCRbeta library using unique molecular identifiers, the study reports. TCRdb redid the calling of the PCR reads with MiXCR, one entry per CDR3 protein. Of about 290,000 distinct CDR3 sequences listed, around 10% are singletons. The sample was PBMCs, taken before TCRalphabeta/CD19-depleted stem cell transplant. These receptors came from a boy under two years old with acute myeloid leukemia, due to receive a stem cell transplant.

The chain carries TRBV4-2 and TRBJ1-2; D is possibly TRBD1 (5 bases). This CDR3 is 14 amino acids long. In germline, CDR1 is LGHNA, CDR2 YNFKEQ. V was shortened by 10 bases and J by 5 bases, with 20 bases between the two germline ends. The CDR3 is CAMSQGLSNYGYTF. CDR3 nucleotide sequence: TGTGCCATGAGCCAGGGACTGTCGAATTATGGCTACACCTTC.

V and J are TRBV19 and TRBJ2-7; no definite D call. CDR1 and CDR2 from the germline V gene are LNHDA and SQIVND (reference sequence). The ends were cut back, 4 bases at V and 1 base at J, with 8 bases in the middle. CDR3 length: 13 residues. The CDR3 region is CASSSDNSYEQYF. The CDR3 DNA reads as TGTGCCAGTAGTAGTGACAATTCCTACGAGCAGTACTTC.

Remarks on this clonotype: This clone may be a read error of a much larger clone one base away. This chain links TRBV5-1 with TRBJ1-1; D is undetermined. CDR1 is SGHRS and CDR2 is YFSETQ in the germline V gene. V gave up 2 bases and J gave up 14 bases, with 13 bases separating them. This CDR3 is 11 amino acids long. The CDR3 DNA reads TGCGCCAGCAGCTTCCAGCTCCGGTTGTTCTTT. Encoded protein: CASSFQLRLFF.

The CDR3, as DNA: TGTGCCAGCAGCTTAGCCCCCGAAGGGAGCGCGGGAGGGCCCTACGAGCAGTACTTC. Translated, it gives CASSLAPEGSAGGPYEQYF. The chain uses TRBV7-2 and TRBJ2-7, with TRBD2 matching over 9 bases. The CDR3 totals 19 residues. The V segment lost 0 bases and the J segment 2 bases; nucleotides outside the gene matches: 14. CDR1 and CDR2 from the germline V gene are SGHTA and FQGNSA.

This clonotype was counted a single time. A much larger clone differs from this one at a single base, so this may be a read error. This chain connects TRBV12-3 or TRBV12-4 to TRBJ2-3; D remains unclear. Trimming cost V 7 bases and J 4 bases, with 12 bases left between them. The CDR3 contains 13 residues. The CDR3 protein is CASNLVSADTQYF. CDR3 in DNA: TGTGCCAGCAACCTCGTATCGGCAGATACGCAGTATTTT.

This clonotype was seen many times. The CDR3 loop reads CASSLVGGYGAEDYGYTF. DNA for the CDR3: TGTGCCAGCAGCTTAGTAGGCGGCTATGGGGCGGAAGACTATGGCTACACCTTC. The chain carries TRBV7-9 and TRBJ1-2; TRBD1 is a possible D gene (5 bases). This CDR3 contains 18 residues. The germline V and J ends were trimmed by 1 base and 3 bases, with 21 bases remaining between them. Germline V lookup: CDR1 SEHNR, CDR2 FQNEAQ (reference sequence).

At least ten counts were recorded for this clonotype. V is TRBV5-1 and J is TRBJ2-7; perhaps TRBD2 as D (6 bases). Trimming left V 7 bases short and J 0 bases short, with 14 bases between. This CDR3 is built from 14 residues. Looked up from germline, CDR1 is SGHRS and CDR2 is YFSETQ. CDR3 bases: TGCGCCAGCCGGGGAGGAGGGAGCTCCTACGAGCAGTACTTC. Translation: CASRGGGSSYEQYF.

This clonotype was counted at least ten times. This sequence joins TRBV27 and TRBJ2-3; D gene unclear. Germline V gene data show CDR1 as MNHEY and CDR2 as SMNVEV (reference sequence). The CDR3 is 16 residues long. Trimming stripped 5 bases from V and 1 base from J, with 16 bases between. The DNA for the CDR3 is TGTGCCAGCAGTCAACTAACCCCCAGAGGCACAGATACGCAGTATTTT. Its translation: CASSQLTPRGTDTQYF.

At least ten counts were recorded for this clonotype. The chain combines TRBV7-7 with TRBJ2-7; TRBD1 aligns across 12 bases. The CDR3 has 15 residues. Trimming removed 5 bases from V and 2 bases from J; junction bases left unmatched: 4. Germline V CDR1 and CDR2: SSHAT, FNYEAQ (reference sequence). The CDR3 nucleotides are TGTGCCAGCAGCGCCGGGACAGGGGGCGCCTACGAGCAGTACTTC. Translation: CASSAGTGGAYEQYF.

This clonotype showed up many times. The rearrangement links TRBV20-1 to TRBJ1-1; no definite D call. CDR3 size: 13 residues. Trimming pared 6 bases from V and 2 bases from J, leaving 13 bases between. The germline gives CDR1 DFQATT, CDR2 SNEGSKA (reference sequence). The CDR3 region has the DNA TGCAGTGCCACACCGGGCCCCAACACTGAAGCTTTCTTT. This gives the protein CSATPGPNTEAFF.

This clonotype was observed at least ten times. V gene TRBV24-1 combines with J gene TRBJ1-5; no reliable D call. The CDR3 loop spans 14 amino acids. V lost 3 bases, J lost 0 bases, and 5 bases lay in between. CDR1 and CDR2 (germline): KGHDR, SFDVKD. CDR3 DNA: TGTGCCACCAGTGATACCTATAGCAATCAGCCCCAGCATTTT. It specifies CATSDTYSNQPQHF.

This rearrangement joins TRBV9 to TRBJ2-2; D is perhaps TRBD2 (5 bases). The CDR3 spans 15 residues. Germline-derived CDR1 and CDR2 are SGDLS and YYNGEE. The V end was cut by 0 bases, the J end by 2 bases, with 8 bases between. CDR3 protein: CASSVVSGNTGELFF. As DNA, the CDR3 is TGTGCCAGCAGCGTAGTGAGCGGCAACACCGGGGAGCTGTTTTTT.

This clonotype was detected many times. This CDR3 is CASSFRTSGPVAYEQYF. DNA for the CDR3: TGTGCCAGCAGTTTCCGGACTAGCGGGCCAGTCGCCTACGAGCAGTACTTC. V gene TRBV12-3 or TRBV12-4 combines with J gene TRBJ2-7; TRBD2 aligns across 11 bases. CDR3 length: 17 amino acids. The J segment lost 2 bases and the V segment lost 3 bases, leaving 9 bases of the junction unmatched.

As to this clonotype: A clone one base away is much larger, so this may be a read error. This chain uses TRBV3-1 with TRBJ2-7; 7 bases map to TRBD2. Germline V gene sequence: CDR1 LGHDT, CDR2 YNNKEL (reference sequence). V shed 0 bases and J 4 bases; nucleotides not matched to a gene: 12. The CDR3 runs 17 residues. DNA of the CDR3: TGTGCCAGCAGCCAAGAAGGTGGGCTAGCGGTAGGATACGAGCAGTACTTC. This translates into CASSQEGGLAVGYEQYF.

The table lists this clonotype with many counts. V gene TRBV5-1 combines with J gene TRBJ2-1; 7 bases align to TRBD2. Looked up from germline, CDR1 is SGHRS and CDR2 is YFSETQ. V dropped 0 bases and J dropped 3; count of bases not matched to a gene: 3. This CDR3 comprises 15 residues. The CDR3, as DNA: TGCGCCAGCAGCTTGGGACTAGCAGACTACAATGAGCAGTTCTTC. This codes for CASSLGLADYNEQFF.

This chain joins TRBV20-1 and TRBJ2-7; D gene ambiguous. This CDR3 has 12 amino acids. V shed 5 bases and J shed 2 bases, with 10 bases lying between them. The germline CDR1 and CDR2 sequences are DFQATT and SNEGSKA (reference sequence). The chain's CDR3 is CSAPDAPYEQYF. The CDR3 coding sequence is TGCAGTGCTCCAGACGCCCCCTACGAGCAGTACTTC.

This clonotype came up many times. The V call is TRBV27, the J call TRBJ2-6, with D tentatively TRBD1 (5 bases). V dropped 8 bases and J dropped 12 bases, with 14 bases sitting between them. This CDR3 is built from 12 residues. Germline V gives CDR1 MNHEY, CDR2 SMNVEV (reference sequence). The CDR3 DNA follows: TGTGCCAGCTGGGGCCAGCGAGGCGTCCTGACTTTC. This encodes CASWGQRGVLTF.

The table lists this clonotype with a few counts. This chain uses TRBV28 with TRBJ2-7; D may match TRBD1 or TRBD2 (5 bases each). The CDR3 runs 13 residues. Germline V gives CDR1 MDHEN, CDR2 SYDVKM. Trimming shortened V by 8 bases and J by 2 bases, and 13 bases separated the two germline ends. The CDR3 DNA reads as TGTGCCAGCTGGGGGACGGCCCCCTACGAGCAGTACTTC. This codes for CASWGTAPYEQYF.

This clonotype was detected ten times or more. The chain has TRBV28 and TRBJ2-3; 11 bases are shared with TRBD2. After removal of 2 bases from V and 0 bases from J, the junction contained 7 bases not matched to a gene. The CDR3 contains 18 residues. Per germline, CDR1 MDHEN and CDR2 SYDVKM. The CDR3: CASSLGVAGGASTDTQYF. CDR3 bases: TGTGCCAGCAGTTTAGGGGTAGCGGGGGGGGCTAGCACAGATACGCAGTATTTT. Variable domain in full (rest from reference TRBV28 and TRBJ2-3): DVKVTQSSRYLVKRTGEKVFLECVQDMDHENMFWYRQDPGLGLRLIYFSYDVKMKEKGDIPEGYSVSREKKERFSLILESASTNQTSMYLCASSLGVAGGASTDTQYFGPGTRLTVL.

This clonotype was observed many times. This chain connects TRBV7-6 to TRBJ1-5, with D perhaps matching TRBD1 (5 bases). The CDR3 has 13 amino acids. The germline gives CDR1 SGHVS, CDR2 FNYEAQ. Trimming left V 2 bases short and J 5 bases short, with 7 bases between. The CDR3 sequence is CASSLMGDQPQHF. CDR3 coding DNA: TGTGCCAGCAGCTTAATGGGGGATCAGCCCCAGCATTTT.

In its sample, this clonotype was seen many times. This chain uses TRBV21-1 with TRBJ1-4. TRBV21-1 is flagged as a pseudogene. CDR3 length: 18 amino acids. CDR3 loop: CASSKGGSRPSTNEKLFF. As DNA, the CDR3 is TGTGCCAGCAGCAAAGGAGGAAGCAGACCTTCAACTAATGAAAAACTGTTTTTT.

At least ten counts were recorded for this clonotype. The chain has TRBV7-2 and TRBJ2-7, with no clear D. CDR1 SGHTA and CDR2 FQGNSA come from the germline V gene. V was cut by 1 base and J by 0 bases, with 7 bases left in between. The CDR3 has 14 amino acids. The CDR3 region is CASSLDLSSYEQYF. The DNA for the CDR3 is TGTGCCAGCAGCTTAGACCTTAGCTCCTACGAGCAGTACTTC.

In this sample, this clonotype turned up a few times. J is TRBJ2-3 and V is TRBV4-1; D is uncertain. The CDR3 runs 14 residues. Per the germline V gene, CDR1 is MGHRA and CDR2 is YSYEKL. Trimming cost V 1 base and J 3 bases, with 8 bases left between them. The CDR3 loop reads CASSQGPRTDTQYF. The CDR3 DNA sequence: TGCGCCAGCAGCCAAGGACCCAGGACAGATACGCAGTATTTT.

This chain links TRBV5-8 with TRBJ2-7; D is possibly TRBD2 (6 bases). This CDR3 region has 15 residues. Trimming took 2 bases from V and 1 from J, leaving 13 bases between them. CDR1 and CDR2 from the germline V gene are SGHTS and YDEGEE. In DNA, the CDR3 is TGTGCCAGCAGCTTTGGGACTTTTACTTCCTACGAGCAGTACTTC. Its translation: CASSFGTFTSYEQYF. Full variable domain (remainder filled in from reference TRBV5-8 and TRBJ2-7): EAGVTQSPTHLIKTRGQQATLRCSPISGHTSVYWYQQALGLGLQFLLWYDEGEERNRGNFPPRFSGRQFPNYSSELNVNALELEDSALYLCASSFGTFTSYEQYFGPGTRLTVT.

This clonotype appeared many times. V is TRBV20-1 and J is TRBJ1-1; D may be TRBD1 (5 bases). V was pared by 0 bases and J by 1 base, with 9 bases between. Per the germline V gene, CDR1 is DFQATT and CDR2 is SNEGSKA (reference sequence). The CDR3 extends over 14 amino acids. The CDR3 sequence is CSARDRQRNTEAFF. CDR3 nucleotides: TGCAGTGCTAGAGATCGACAGCGGAACACTGAAGCTTTCTTT.

The table lists this clonotype with many counts. The gene calls are TRBV7-6 and TRBJ2-7; a weak D match, TRBD1 (5 bases). CDR1 is SGHVS, CDR2 FNYEAQ, per germline. V lost 5 bases and J 3 bases, leaving 8 bases between the germline ends. CDR3 length: 12 residues. This CDR3 reads CASSRTGYEQYF. In DNA form, the CDR3 reads TGTGCCAGCAGCCGTACAGGCTACGAGCAGTACTTC.

This clonotype was counted between two and nine times. V is TRBV6-5 and J is TRBJ2-3, with TRBD2 as a possible D gene (7 bases). Trimming shortened V by 2 bases and J by 3 bases, and 15 bases separated the two germline ends. CDR1 and CDR2 from the germline V gene are MNHEY and SVGAGI. CDR3 length equals 16 residues. As DNA, the CDR3 is TGTGCCAGCAGTTACACCGCAAGGGGGGGGACAGATACGCAGTATTTT. Protein: CASSYTARGGTDTQYF.

This clonotype was detected ten times or more. The rearrangement uses TRBV20-1 and TRBJ2-7; 8 bases match TRBD1. Germline CDR1 and CDR2: DFQATT and SNEGSKA (reference sequence). This CDR3 spans 14 amino acids. The V and J ends lost 3 bases and 0 bases, in that order; junction bases with no gene match: 4. This chain's CDR3 is CSARGDRFSYEQYF. The DNA of the CDR3 is TGCAGTGCTAGGGGGGACAGGTTCTCCTACGAGCAGTACTTC.

This clonotype was detected many times. The V call is TRBV19, the J call TRBJ2-1; 8 nucleotides agree with TRBD2. Germline CDR1 and CDR2: LNHDA and SQIVND (reference sequence). V gave up 10 bases and J gave up 9 bases; unmatched junction bases: 11. The CDR3 is 13 amino acids. As DNA, the CDR3 is TGTGCCACCTGGGGAGCGGGAGTTGGTGAGCAGTTCTTC. Translating it yields CATWGAGVGEQFF. Based on the CDR3 plus reference TRBV19 and TRBJ2-1, the full variable domain is DGGITQSPKYLFRKEGQNVTLSCEQNLNHDAMYWYRQDPGQGLRLIYYSQIVNDFQKGDIAEGYSVSREKKESFPLTVTSAQKNPTAFYLCATWGAGVGEQFFGPGTRLTVL.